This record covers a single T cell receptor (beta chain). Its antigen is still unknown. Time point reported: pretreatment peripheral blood. Germline V CDR1 and CDR2: SNHLY, FYNNEI. The CDR3 is made up of 14 amino acids. V was pared by 3 bases and J by 5 bases, with 11 bases between. Profiling relied on immunoSEQ multiplex PCR, and the TCRdb table lists in-frame clones only, not all of them. In the table there are 45,000 to 70,000 clones, about 85% of which are singletons. The data stem from a study of PD-L1 blockade in urothelial cancer. Findings and caveats of the study: Below-median TCR clonality that was measured in pretreatment blood predicted better survival.

Sequenced here: PBMCs, sampled around atezolizumab (anti-PD-L1) treatment. The J gene is TRBJ2-1, the V gene TRBV2, with D perhaps matching TRBD1 (5 bases). This TCR derives from a man in his 70s with urothelial cancer. The CDR3 protein is CASSEARTNNEQFF. The DNA of the CDR3 is TGTGCCAGCAGTGAGGCACGGACAAACAATGAGCAGTTCTTC.